A single sample is the source of the 2 T cell receptor beta chains below, sequenced in a study of T cell responses to AZD1222 COVID-19 vaccine. This table comes from immunoSEQ multiplex PCR, and its TCRdb copy is limited to in-frame clones, with some not included. The table records approximately 130,000 clones, roughly 90% of them present only once. The sample in question was peripheral blood, obtained 28 days after the second AZD1222 dose. These receptors all come from an adult who received the AZD1222 COVID-19 vaccine.

This clone occurred once. The J gene is TRBJ2-7, the V gene TRBV4-1, with 8 bases aligning to TRBD1. After removal of 0 bases from V and 2 bases from J, the junction contained 6 bases not matched to a gene. This CDR3 spans 16 amino acids. Germline V lookup: CDR1 MGHRA, CDR2 YSYEKL. The DNA for the CDR3 is TGCGCCAGCAGCCAAGACACCAGGGGGCTCCCCTACGAGCAGTACTTC. Its translation: CASSQDTRGLPYEQYF.

J is TRBJ2-3 and V is TRBV27; TRBD2 aligns across 7 bases. Germline trimming cut 9 bases from V and 4 bases from J; bases unmatched to any gene: 16. This CDR3 has 16 residues. Germline-derived CDR1 and CDR2 are MNHEY and SMNVEV (reference sequence). In DNA form, the CDR3 reads TGTGCCAGTAAGTCCCCGTCTAGCGGCTTATCAGATACGCAGTATTTT. Protein product: CASKSPSSGLSDTQYF.